The rows below give T cell receptor beta chains drawn from one sample of a study of OX40 agonist ivuxolimab in advanced cancers. TCRdb's table, derived via immunoSEQ multiplex PCR, lists solely in-frame clones and lacks some. This table holds roughly 100,000 clones, around four fifths found once. This specimen was CD4+ or CD8+ T cells sorted from blood, taken in a trial of the OX40 agonist ivuxolimab. These TCRs come from an adult with an advanced solid tumor such as melanoma, head and neck, liver or kidney cancer. CDR3s include the opening cysteine and the closing phenylalanine or tryptophan. A D gene is named only where the DNA matches it firmly. Clone size is not always given. Where it is, it says once, few, many or a class for expanded clones.

j_call d_call v_call clone_size cdr3_aa cdr3_nt
TRBJ1-5 - TRBV28 - CASSLQGHQPQHF TGTGCCAGCAGTTTACAGGGCCATCAGCCCCAGCATTTT
TRBJ1-1 - TRBV4-2 - CASSQDGTRNTEAFF TGTGCCAGCAGCCAAGATGGGACGAGGAACACTGAAGCTTTCTTT
TRBJ2-7 - TRBV2 - CASSESFVAVGEQYF TGTGCCAGCAGTGAATCGTTTGTGGCCGTGGGAGAGCAGTACTTC
TRBJ2-3 TRBD2 TRBV4-3 once CASSQSPQRGWADTQYF TGCGCCAGCAGCCAATCCCCCCAGCGGGGTTGGGCAGATACGCAGTATTTT
TRBJ2-4 TRBD1 TRBV29-1 few CSVVGQGGNIQYF TGCAGCGTGGTGGGACAGGGAGGGAACATTCAGTACTTC
TRBJ1-2 TRBD1 TRBV11-2 - CASSLEGTGGAGYTF TGTGCCAGCAGCTTAGAGGGTACAGGGGGGGCTGGCTACACCTTC
TRBJ2-5 - TRBV9 - CASSVAASSRVETQYF TGTGCCAGCAGCGTAGCGGCTAGTTCCCGGGTTGAGACCCAGTACTTC
TRBJ2-3 TRBD2 TRBV6-5 - CASGGADTQYF TGTGCCAGCGGGGGGGCAGATACGCAGTATTTT
TRBJ1-1 TRBD1 TRBV7-8 - CASSPQPTGGGTEAFF TGTGCCAGCAGCCCACAGCCGACAGGGGGTGGCACTGAAGCTTTCTTT
TRBJ1-5 TRBD1 TRBV28 - CASSPGTGEWPQHF TGTGCCAGCAGTCCCGGGACAGGGGAGTGGCCCCAGCATTTT
TRBJ2-3 - TRBV30 - CAWSPGMGTDTQYF TGTGCCTGGAGTCCAGGAATGGGCACAGATACGCAGTATTTT
TRBJ1-2 - TRBV5-1 - CASSREEGVGYTF TGCGCCAGCAGCCGCGAGGAGGGTGTTGGCTACACCTTC
TRBJ1-1 - TRBV30 many CACAEGTEAFF TGTGCCTGTGCGGAGGGCACTGAAGCTTTCTTT
TRBJ2-7 - TRBV10-3 - CAISETRQVSYEQYF TGTGCCATCAGTGAGACGAGACAGGTCTCCTACGAGCAGTACTTC
TRBJ1-5 - TRBV12-2 - CASRPIKDSDSNQPQHF TGTGCAAGTCGCCCAATTAAGGACAGCGATAGCAATCAGCCCCAGCATTTT
TRBJ2-5 TRBD1 TRBV5-4 - CASSSQQGALQETQYF TGTGCCAGCAGCTCACAGCAGGGGGCTCTTCAAGAGACCCAGTACTTC
TRBJ1-5 TRBD1 TRBV6-5 few CASSSDRGGNQPQHF TGTGCCAGCAGTTCCGACAGGGGAGGGAATCAGCCCCAGCATTTT
TRBJ1-4 - TRBV19 once CASSERVGEKLFF TGTGCCAGTAGTGAGAGAGTTGGTGAAAAACTGTTTTTT
TRBJ1-1 - TRBV6-5 - CASSWGGVDEAFF TGTGCCAGCAGTTGGGGAGGTGTGGACGAAGCTTTCTTT
TRBJ2-1 - TRBV6-6 - CASSYSGRGAPNEQFF TGTGCCAGCAGTTACTCGGGCCGGGGGGCGCCAAATGAGCAGTTCTTC
TRBJ1-5 - TRBV11-2 - CASSLDGDTHQPQHF TGTGCCAGCAGCTTAGATGGGGACACCCATCAGCCCCAGCATTTT
TRBJ1-5 - TRBV7-9 once CASSLGGAWQPQHF TGTGCCAGCAGCTTGGGGGGGGCCTGGCAGCCCCAGCATTTT
TRBJ1-1 TRBD1 TRBV29-1 - CSVERGQGIIHTEAFF TGCAGCGTTGAACGCGGACAGGGGATAATACACACTGAAGCTTTCTTT
TRBJ2-3 - TRBV29-1 few CSADKGASTDTQYF TGCAGCGCGGATAAAGGGGCAAGCACAGATACGCAGTATTTT
TRBJ1-4 - TRBV6-6 - CAILDPTATNEKLFF TGTGCCATCCTGGACCCTACTGCAACTAATGAAAAACTGTTTTTT
TRBJ2-5 TRBD1 TRBV19 - CASSRRDRGPSETQYF TGTGCCAGTAGTAGACGGGACAGGGGTCCTTCGGAGACCCAGTACTTC
TRBJ2-1 TRBD1 TRBV7-9 - CASTLWAGQGRNEQFF TGTGCCAGCACCCTATGGGCGGGACAGGGCCGGAATGAGCAGTTCTTC
TRBJ1-4 - TRBV28 - CASLQRDNRNEKLFF TGTGCCAGCCTACAACGGGACAACCGTAATGAAAAACTGTTTTTT
TRBJ2-6 - TRBV2 - CASSESDAGANVLTF TGTGCCAGCAGTGAATCCGACGCTGGGGCCAACGTCCTGACTTTC
TRBJ1-2 - TRBV6-5 - CASSQAEVYGYTF TGTGCCAGCAGTCAGGCGGAGGTATATGGCTACACCTTC
TRBJ1-1 TRBD1 TRBV7-8 - CASRRRDSENTEAFF TGTGCCAGCAGACGGCGGGACAGCGAAAACACTGAAGCTTTCTTT
TRBJ1-4 TRBD1 TRBV6-5 - CASSYAGGREKLFF TGTGCCAGCAGTTACGCAGGGGGCCGTGAAAAACTGTTTTTT
TRBJ2-5 - TRBV7-3 - CASSPFPQETQYF TGTGCCAGCAGCCCCTTTCCCCAAGAGACCCAGTACTTC
TRBJ2-3 - TRBV12-5 once CASGMTLWGDTQYF TGTGCTAGTGGTATGACACTTTGGGGAGATACGCAGTATTTT
TRBJ2-7 - TRBV20-1 - CSASSSYEQYF TGCAGTGCTAGCAGCTCCTACGAGCAGTACTTC
TRBJ2-7 TRBD1 TRBV7-6 few CASSLRTGDEQYF TGTGCCAGCAGCTTACGGACAGGGGACGAGCAGTACTTC
TRBJ1-5 TRBD1 TRBV7-2 medium-sized CASSARTGRGNQPQHF TGTGCCAGCAGCGCCCGGACAGGGCGCGGCAATCAGCCCCAGCATTTT
TRBJ1-1 TRBD1 TRBV7-2 - CASSHRQGRQAFF TGTGCCAGCAGCCACAGACAGGGACGACAAGCTTTCTTT
TRBJ2-7 TRBD2 TRBV30 - CAWIGGARGDYEQYF TGTGCCTGGATCGGGGGGGCGAGAGGAGACTACGAGCAGTACTTC
TRBJ1-2 - TRBV30 - CAWRGPYYGYTF TGTGCCTGGAGAGGGCCCTACTATGGCTACACCTTC
TRBJ1-2 - TRBV7-3 few CASSLMPGNYGYTF TGTGCCAGCAGCTTAATGCCGGGGAACTATGGCTACACCTTC
TRBJ1-4 - TRBV18 - CASSPQSPTINEKLFF TGTGCCAGCTCACCACAGTCACCAACTATAAATGAAAAACTGTTTTTT
TRBJ1-2 - TRBV4-3 - CASSGTRTNYGYTF TGCGCCAGCAGCGGGACCCGGACCAACTATGGCTACACCTTC
TRBJ1-4 - TRBV19 - CASSGAYLGLFF TGTGCCAGTAGCGGGGCCTATCTGGGACTGTTTTTT
TRBJ2-5 TRBD2 TRBV5-4 few CASSFGVTSGGQETQYF TGTGCCAGCAGCTTTGGGGTGACTAGCGGGGGGCAAGAGACCCAGTACTTC
TRBJ1-3 - TRBV28 - CASSLDSLSGNTIYF TGTGCCAGCAGTTTAGACAGCCTCTCTGGAAACACCATATATTTT
TRBJ1-1 - TRBV4-3 - CASSQVRGTVSEAFF TGCGCCAGCAGCCAAGTAAGGGGAACTGTGTCTGAAGCTTTCTTT
TRBJ2-2 TRBD2 TRBV15 - CATSSPIPRGGAPNTGELFF TGTGCCACCAGCAGTCCGATCCCGCGGGGGGGCGCTCCAAACACCGGGGAGCTGTTTTTT
TRBJ2-1 - TRBV27 once CASSLPPGTTDNEQFF TGTGCCAGCAGTTTACCTCCCGGGACAACTGACAATGAGCAGTTCTTC
TRBJ1-1 TRBD1 TRBV7-8 - CASRPSWTGNTEAFF TGTGCCAGCAGACCCAGCTGGACAGGTAACACTGAAGCTTTCTTT
TRBJ2-7 TRBD2 TRBV19 - CASSIDRTSGASYEQYF TGTGCCAGTAGTATAGATCGAACTAGCGGGGCCTCCTACGAGCAGTACTTC
TRBJ1-6 TRBD1 TRBV28 - CASSLTGASPLHF TGTGCCAGCAGTTTAACAGGGGCCTCACCCCTCCACTTT
TRBJ2-7 - TRBV19 - CASSRAPGDSYEQYF TGTGCCAGTAGTAGGGCCCCAGGGGACTCCTACGAGCAGTACTTC